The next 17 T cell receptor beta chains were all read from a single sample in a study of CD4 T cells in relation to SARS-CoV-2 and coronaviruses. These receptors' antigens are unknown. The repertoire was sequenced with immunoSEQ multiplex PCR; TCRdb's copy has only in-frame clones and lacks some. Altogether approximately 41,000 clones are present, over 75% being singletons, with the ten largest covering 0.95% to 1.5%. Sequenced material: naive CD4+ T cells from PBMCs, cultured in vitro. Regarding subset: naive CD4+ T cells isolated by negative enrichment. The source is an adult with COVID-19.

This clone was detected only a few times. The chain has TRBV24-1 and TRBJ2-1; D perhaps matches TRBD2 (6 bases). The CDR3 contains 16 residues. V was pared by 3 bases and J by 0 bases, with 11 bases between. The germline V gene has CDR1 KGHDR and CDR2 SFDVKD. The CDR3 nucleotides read TGTGCCACCAGTGATCGGGTAGCGGTCTCCTACAATGAGCAGTTCTTC. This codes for CATSDRVAVSYNEQFF.

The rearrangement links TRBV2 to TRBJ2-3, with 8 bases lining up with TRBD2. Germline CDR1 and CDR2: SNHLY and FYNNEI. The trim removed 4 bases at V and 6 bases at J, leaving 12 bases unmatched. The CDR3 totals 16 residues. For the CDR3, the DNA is TGTGCCAGCAGTGGAGGGGTAGCGGGGCGGGAGGATACGCAGTATTTT. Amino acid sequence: CASSGGVAGREDTQYF.

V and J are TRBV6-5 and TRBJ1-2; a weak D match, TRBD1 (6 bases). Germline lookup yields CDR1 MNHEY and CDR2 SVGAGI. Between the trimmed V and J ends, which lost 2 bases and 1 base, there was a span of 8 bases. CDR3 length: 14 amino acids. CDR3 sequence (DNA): TGTGCCAGCAGTTACGCCAGGGGTAACTATGGCTACACCTTC. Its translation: CASSYARGNYGYTF.

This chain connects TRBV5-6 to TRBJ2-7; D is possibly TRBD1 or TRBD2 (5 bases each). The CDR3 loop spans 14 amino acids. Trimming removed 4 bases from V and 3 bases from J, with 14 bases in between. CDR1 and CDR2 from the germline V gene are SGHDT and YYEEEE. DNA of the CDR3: TGTGCCAGCAGCCCCCCGGGGCGTCACTACGAGCAGTACTTC. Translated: CASSPPGRHYEQYF.

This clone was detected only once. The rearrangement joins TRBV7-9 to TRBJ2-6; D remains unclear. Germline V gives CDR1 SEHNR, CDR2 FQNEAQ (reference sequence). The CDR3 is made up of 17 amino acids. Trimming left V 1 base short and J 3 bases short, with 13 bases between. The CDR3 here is CASSLGSGLGGANVLTF. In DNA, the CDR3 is TGTGCCAGCAGCTTAGGATCCGGGTTAGGTGGGGCCAACGTCCTGACTTTC.

The CDR3 DNA follows: TGTGCCACCAGCAGACCAGGGGTTGGCAATCAGCCCCAGCATTTT. Translation gives CATSRPGVGNQPQHF. V gene TRBV15 combines with J gene TRBJ1-5; a weak D match, TRBD1 (6 bases). V was trimmed by 2 bases and J by 2 bases, leaving 10 bases between them. Germline CDR1 and CDR2: LNHNV and YYDKDF (reference sequence). The CDR3 runs 15 residues.

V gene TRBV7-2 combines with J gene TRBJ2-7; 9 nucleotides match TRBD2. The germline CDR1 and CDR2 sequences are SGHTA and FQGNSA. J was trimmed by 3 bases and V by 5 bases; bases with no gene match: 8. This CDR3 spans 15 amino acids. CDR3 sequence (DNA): TGTGCCAGCAGCACCCTAAGACTAGCGGTCTACGAGCAGTACTTC. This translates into CASSTLRLAVYEQYF.

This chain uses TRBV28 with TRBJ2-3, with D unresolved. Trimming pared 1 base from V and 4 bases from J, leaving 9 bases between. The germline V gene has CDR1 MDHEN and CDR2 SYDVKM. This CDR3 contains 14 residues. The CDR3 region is CASSLSLLADTQYF. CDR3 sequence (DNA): TGTGCCAGCAGTTTATCACTCCTGGCAGATACGCAGTATTTT.

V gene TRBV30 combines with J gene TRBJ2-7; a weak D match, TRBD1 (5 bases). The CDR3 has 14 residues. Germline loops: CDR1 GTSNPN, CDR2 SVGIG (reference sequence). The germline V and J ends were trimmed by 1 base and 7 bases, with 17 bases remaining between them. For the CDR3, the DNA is TGTGCCTGGAGTGCACTACAGGTAGTCGGGGAGCAGTACTTC. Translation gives CAWSALQVVGEQYF.

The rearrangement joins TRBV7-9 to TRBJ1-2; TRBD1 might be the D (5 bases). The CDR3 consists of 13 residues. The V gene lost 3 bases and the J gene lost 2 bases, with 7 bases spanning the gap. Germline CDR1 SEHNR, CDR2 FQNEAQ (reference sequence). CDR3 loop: CASSFQGNYGYTF. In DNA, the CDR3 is TGTGCCAGCAGCTTTCAGGGCAACTATGGCTACACCTTC. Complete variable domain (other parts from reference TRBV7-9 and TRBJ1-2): DTGVSQNPRHKITKRGQNVTFRCDPISEHNRLYWYRQTLGQGPEFLTYFQNEAQLEKSRLLSDRFSAERPKGSFSTLEIQRTEQGDSAMYLCASSFQGNYGYTFGSGTRLTVV.

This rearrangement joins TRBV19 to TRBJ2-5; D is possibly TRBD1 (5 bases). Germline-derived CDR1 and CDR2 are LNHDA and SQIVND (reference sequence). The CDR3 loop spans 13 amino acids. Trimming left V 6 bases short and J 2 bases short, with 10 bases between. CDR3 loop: CASRTDSQETQYF. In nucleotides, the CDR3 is TGTGCCAGTAGAACCGACAGTCAAGAGACCCAGTACTTC.

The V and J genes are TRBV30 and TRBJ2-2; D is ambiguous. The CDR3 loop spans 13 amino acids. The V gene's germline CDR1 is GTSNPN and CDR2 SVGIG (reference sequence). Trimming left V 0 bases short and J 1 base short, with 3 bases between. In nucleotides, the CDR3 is TGTGCCTGGAGTGTCTGGAACACCGGGGAGCTGTTTTTT. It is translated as CAWSVWNTGELFF.

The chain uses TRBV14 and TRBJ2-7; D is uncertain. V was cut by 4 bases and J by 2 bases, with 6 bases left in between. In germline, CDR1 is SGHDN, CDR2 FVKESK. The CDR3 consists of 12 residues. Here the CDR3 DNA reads TGTGCCAGCAGCCGATGGACCTACGAGCAGTACTTC. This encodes CASSRWTYEQYF.

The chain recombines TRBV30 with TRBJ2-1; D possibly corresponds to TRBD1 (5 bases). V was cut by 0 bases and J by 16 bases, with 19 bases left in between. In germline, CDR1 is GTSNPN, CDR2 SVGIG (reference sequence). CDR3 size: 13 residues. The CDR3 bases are TGTGCCTGGAGTGTACCCCGAGCTAGGGGTCATTTCTTC. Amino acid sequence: CAWSVPRARGHFF. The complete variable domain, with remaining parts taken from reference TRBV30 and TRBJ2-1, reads SQTIHQWPATLVQPVGSPLSLECTVEGTSNPNLYWYRQAAGRGLQLLFYSVGIGQISSEVPQNLSASRPQDRQFILSSKKLLLSDSGFYLCAWSVPRARGHFFGPGTRLTVL.

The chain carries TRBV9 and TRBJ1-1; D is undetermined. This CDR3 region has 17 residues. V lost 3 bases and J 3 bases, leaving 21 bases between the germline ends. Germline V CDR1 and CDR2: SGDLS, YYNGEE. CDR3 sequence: CASSARDQRAPDTEAFF. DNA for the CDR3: TGTGCCAGCAGCGCAAGGGATCAGAGGGCGCCGGACACTGAAGCTTTCTTT.

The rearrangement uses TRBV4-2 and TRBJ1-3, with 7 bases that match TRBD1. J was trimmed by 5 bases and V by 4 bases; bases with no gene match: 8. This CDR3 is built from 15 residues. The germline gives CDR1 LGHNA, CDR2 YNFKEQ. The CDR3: CASSLDRERRNTIYF. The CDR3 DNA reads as TGTGCCAGCAGCCTTGACAGGGAACGACGAAACACCATATATTTT.

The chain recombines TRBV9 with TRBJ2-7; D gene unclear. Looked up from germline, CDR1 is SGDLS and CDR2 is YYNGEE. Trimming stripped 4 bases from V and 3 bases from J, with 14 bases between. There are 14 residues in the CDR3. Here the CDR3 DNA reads TGTGCCAGCAGCCCCCGGCAGGAGAACTACGAGCAGTACTTC. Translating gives CASSPRQENYEQYF.